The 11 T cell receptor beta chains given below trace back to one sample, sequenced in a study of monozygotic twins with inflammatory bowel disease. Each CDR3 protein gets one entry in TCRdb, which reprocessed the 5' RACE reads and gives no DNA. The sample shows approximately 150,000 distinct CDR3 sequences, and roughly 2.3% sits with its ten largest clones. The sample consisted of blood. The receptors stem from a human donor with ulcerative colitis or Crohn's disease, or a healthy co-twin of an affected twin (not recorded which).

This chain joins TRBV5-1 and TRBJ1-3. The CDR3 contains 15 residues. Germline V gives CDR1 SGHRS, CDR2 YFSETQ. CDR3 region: CASSMEGTSGNTIYF.

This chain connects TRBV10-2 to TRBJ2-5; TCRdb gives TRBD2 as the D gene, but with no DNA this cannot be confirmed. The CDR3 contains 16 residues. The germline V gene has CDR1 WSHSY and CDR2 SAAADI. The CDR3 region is CASSEGERGDQETQYF.

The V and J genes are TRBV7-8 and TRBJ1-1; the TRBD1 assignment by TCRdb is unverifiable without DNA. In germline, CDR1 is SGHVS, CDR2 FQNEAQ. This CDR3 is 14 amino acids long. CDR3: CASSYDRGLTEAFF.

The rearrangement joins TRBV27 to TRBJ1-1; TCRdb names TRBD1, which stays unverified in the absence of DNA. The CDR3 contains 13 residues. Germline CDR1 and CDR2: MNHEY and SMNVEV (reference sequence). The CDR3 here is CASSHGQGGEAFF.

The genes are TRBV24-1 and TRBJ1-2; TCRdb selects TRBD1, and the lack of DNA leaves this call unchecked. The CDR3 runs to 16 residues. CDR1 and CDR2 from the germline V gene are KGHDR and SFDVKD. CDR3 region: CATSDPAGTGPKGYTF.

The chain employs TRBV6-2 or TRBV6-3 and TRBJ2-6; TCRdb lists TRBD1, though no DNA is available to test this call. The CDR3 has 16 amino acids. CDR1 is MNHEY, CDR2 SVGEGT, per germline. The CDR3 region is CASRDRVYSGANVLTF.

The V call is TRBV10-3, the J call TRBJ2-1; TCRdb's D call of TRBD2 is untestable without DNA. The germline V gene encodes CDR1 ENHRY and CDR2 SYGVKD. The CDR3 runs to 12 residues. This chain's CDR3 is CAIGLAYDEQFF.

The CDR3 here is CASSPRSRAFRGDTEAFF. V is TRBV14 and J is TRBJ1-1. The CDR3 loop spans 18 amino acids. In germline, CDR1 is SGHDN, CDR2 FVKESK.

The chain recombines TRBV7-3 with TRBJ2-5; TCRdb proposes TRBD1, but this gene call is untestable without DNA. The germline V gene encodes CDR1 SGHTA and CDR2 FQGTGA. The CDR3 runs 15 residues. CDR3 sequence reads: CASSLGQARGETQYF.

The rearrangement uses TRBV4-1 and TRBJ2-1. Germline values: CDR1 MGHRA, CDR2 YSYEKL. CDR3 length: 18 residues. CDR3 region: CASSQGTAAGGPYNEQFF.

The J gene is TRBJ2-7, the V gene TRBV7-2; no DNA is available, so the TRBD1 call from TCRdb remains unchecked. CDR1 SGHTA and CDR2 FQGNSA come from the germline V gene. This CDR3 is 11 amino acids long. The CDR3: CASSPGGELYF.